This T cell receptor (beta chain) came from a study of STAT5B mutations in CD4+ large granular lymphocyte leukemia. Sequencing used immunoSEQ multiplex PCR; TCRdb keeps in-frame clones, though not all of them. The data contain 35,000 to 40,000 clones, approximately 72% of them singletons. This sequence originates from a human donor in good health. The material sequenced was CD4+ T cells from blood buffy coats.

The CDR3 DNA sequence: TGTGCCAGCTGCGCCGGGACACAATCCTACGAGCAGTACTTC. Residues: CASCAGTQSYEQYF. The chain carries TRBV7-2 and TRBJ2-7; D perhaps matches TRBD1 (6 bases). V was trimmed by 8 bases and J by 1 base, leaving 15 bases between them. This CDR3 has 14 residues. Germline V gene sequence: CDR1 SGHTA, CDR2 FQGNSA.